A selection of T cell receptor beta chains follows, all from one sample in a study of T cell changes during pregnancy in multiple sclerosis. Profiling relied on immunoSEQ multiplex PCR, and the TCRdb table lists in-frame clones only, not all of them. Of more than 15,000 clones listed, roughly 90% are singletons. Material: CD8+ T cells from peripheral blood mononuclear cells, obtained after pregnancy. All receptors derive from a female donor in good health, enrolled as a control in a pregnancy study. Both conserved end residues are part of each CDR3. Fields, in order: clone size, J gene, D gene, V gene, CDR3 DNA, CDR3 protein. A D gene is named only where the DNA matches it firmly. Size is omitted from some rows. Given values are once, few, many or a class for expanded clones.

clone size: few
J gene: TRBJ2-1
D gene: NA
V gene: TRBV14
CDR3 DNA: TGTGCCAGCAGCCCCCCGGGGGAGCTCTACAATGAGCAGTTCTTC
CDR3 protein: CASSPPGELYNEQFF

clone size: NA
J gene: TRBJ2-7
D gene: TRBD2
V gene: TRBV6-1
CDR3 DNA: TGTGCCAGCAGCGGGAGGGGAAGCTCCTACGAGCAGTACTTC
CDR3 protein: CASSGRGSSYEQYF

clone size: NA
J gene: TRBJ2-1
D gene: TRBD2
V gene: TRBV2
CDR3 DNA: TGTGCCAGCCCACCAGAATCTGCGGGAGCGGGCTATGAGCAGTTCTTC
CDR3 protein: CASPPESAGAGYEQFF

clone size: NA
J gene: TRBJ2-5
D gene: NA
V gene: TRBV6-6
CDR3 DNA: TGTGCCAGCAGTTACTCCTCCGGGAAACCGAGGGAGACCCAGTACTTC
CDR3 protein: CASSYSSGKPRETQYF

clone size: NA
J gene: TRBJ2-7
D gene: TRBD2
V gene: TRBV7-9
CDR3 DNA: TGTGCCAGCAGCTTAGCGGGTAGCGGGGGCTCCTACGAGCAGTACTTC
CDR3 protein: CASSLAGSGGSYEQYF

clone size: NA
J gene: TRBJ2-1
D gene: NA
V gene: TRBV4-1
CDR3 DNA: TGCGCCAGCAGCCAAGACGGTAGCTCCTACAATGAGCAGTTCTTC
CDR3 protein: CASSQDGSSYNEQFF

clone size: NA
J gene: TRBJ2-5
D gene: NA
V gene: TRBV7-3
CDR3 DNA: TGTGCCAGCAGCTTAGAGGGGAGTGGGGGGGAGACCCAGTACTTC
CDR3 protein: CASSLEGSGGETQYF

clone size: NA
J gene: TRBJ1-1
D gene: NA
V gene: TRBV11-2
CDR3 DNA: TGTGCCAGCAGCTTAGTGATAGGGGGCACTGAAGCTTTCTTT
CDR3 protein: CASSLVIGGTEAFF

clone size: NA
J gene: TRBJ2-7
D gene: TRBD2
V gene: TRBV30
CDR3 DNA: TGTGCCTGGAGTGTACTAGCGGGGGGGCCCTACGAGCAGTACTTC
CDR3 protein: CAWSVLAGGPYEQYF

clone size: NA
J gene: TRBJ1-6
D gene: TRBD1
V gene: TRBV6-1
CDR3 DNA: TGTGCCAGCAGTGAAGTTCCGGGACAGGGGAATTCACCCCTCCACTTT
CDR3 protein: CASSEVPGQGNSPLHF

clone size: NA
J gene: TRBJ2-5
D gene: TRBD2
V gene: TRBV9
CDR3 DNA: TGTGCCAGCAGCGAGGGGGCTAGCGGGGGGGCCCCCGGAGGGACCCAGTACTTC
CDR3 protein: CASSEGASGGAPGGTQYF

clone size: NA
J gene: TRBJ2-7
D gene: NA
V gene: TRBV7-9
CDR3 DNA: TGTGCCAGCAGCTCCAACTACGAGCAGTACTTC
CDR3 protein: CASSSNYEQYF

clone size: NA
J gene: TRBJ2-7
D gene: NA
V gene: TRBV11-2
CDR3 DNA: TGTGCCAGCAGCGACCATAGCCTTTCGGGCGAGCAGTACTTC
CDR3 protein: CASSDHSLSGEQYF

clone size: NA
J gene: TRBJ1-2
D gene: NA
V gene: TRBV7-2
CDR3 DNA: TGTGCCAGCAGCTTAGCAGGGGATGGCTACACCTTC
CDR3 protein: CASSLAGDGYTF

clone size: NA
J gene: TRBJ2-4
D gene: TRBD1
V gene: TRBV7-9
CDR3 DNA: TGTGCCAGCAGCCCATCCAACAGGGGAAGAACAGAAAACATTCAGTACTTC
CDR3 protein: CASSPSNRGRTENIQYF

clone size: NA
J gene: TRBJ2-1
D gene: NA
V gene: TRBV5-6
CDR3 DNA: TGTGCCAGCAGCTTGGGCGGTTACAATGAGCAGTTCTTC
CDR3 protein: CASSLGGYNEQFF

clone size: NA
J gene: TRBJ1-2
D gene: NA
V gene: TRBV19
CDR3 DNA: TGTGCCAGTAGTTACGGGACAAACTATGGCTACACCTTC
CDR3 protein: CASSYGTNYGYTF

clone size: NA
J gene: TRBJ2-5
D gene: TRBD2
V gene: TRBV12-5
CDR3 DNA: TGTGCTAGTGGGGGACTAGCGGGAGTCCCAGAGACCCAGTACTTC
CDR3 protein: CASGGLAGVPETQYF

clone size: NA
J gene: TRBJ2-1
D gene: NA
V gene: TRBV11-2
CDR3 DNA: TGTGCCAGCAGCTTCCGATACAGGGAGCAGTTCTTC
CDR3 protein: CASSFRYREQFF

clone size: NA
J gene: TRBJ1-1
D gene: TRBD1
V gene: TRBV27
CDR3 DNA: TGTGCCACCAAACCGGGACAGGGGGCTGGCACTGAAGCTTTCTTT
CDR3 protein: CATKPGQGAGTEAFF

clone size: NA
J gene: TRBJ2-1
D gene: NA
V gene: TRBV27
CDR3 DNA: TGTGCCAGCCAAAGGTCGGGTGAGCAGTTCTTC
CDR3 protein: CASQRSGEQFF

clone size: few
J gene: TRBJ1-1
D gene: TRBD1
V gene: TRBV7-6
CDR3 DNA: TGTGCCAGCAGACCTGGGACAGCGAACACTGAAGCTTTCTTT
CDR3 protein: CASRPGTANTEAFF

clone size: NA
J gene: TRBJ2-2
D gene: TRBD1
V gene: TRBV10-3
CDR3 DNA: TGTGCCATCAGTGAGCAGGGGGCCACCGGGGAGCTGTTTTTT
CDR3 protein: CAISEQGATGELFF

clone size: NA
J gene: TRBJ2-7
D gene: TRBD1
V gene: TRBV5-1
CDR3 DNA: TGCGCCAGCAGCTTCAGACAGGGGGCATCCTACGAGCAGTACTTC
CDR3 protein: CASSFRQGASYEQYF

clone size: NA
J gene: TRBJ2-2
D gene: TRBD2
V gene: TRBV7-2
CDR3 DNA: TGTGCCAGCATCCAACTAGCGGGCTTTATAGATGGGCTGTTTTTT
CDR3 protein: CASIQLAGFIDGLFF

clone size: NA
J gene: TRBJ1-1
D gene: TRBD1
V gene: TRBV5-6
CDR3 DNA: TGTGCCAGCAGCATTGCGTCCGGGGGACAGTTCATGAACACTGAAGCTTTCTTT
CDR3 protein: CASSIASGGQFMNTEAFF

clone size: NA
J gene: TRBJ2-3
D gene: NA
V gene: TRBV4-1
CDR3 DNA: TGCGCCAGCAGCCAAGTCGAAAATAGCGCTCCTGGCACAGATACGCAGTATTTT
CDR3 protein: CASSQVENSAPGTDTQYF

clone size: NA
J gene: TRBJ2-7
D gene: TRBD1
V gene: TRBV19
CDR3 DNA: TGTGCCAGTAGTATAGTTCAGGGGGCGTACGAGCAGTACTTC
CDR3 protein: CASSIVQGAYEQYF

clone size: NA
J gene: TRBJ2-1
D gene: NA
V gene: TRBV2
CDR3 DNA: TGTGCCAGCTTCGGCGACAACTACAATGAGCAGTTCTTC
CDR3 protein: CASFGDNYNEQFF

clone size: NA
J gene: TRBJ1-1
D gene: NA
V gene: TRBV7-9
CDR3 DNA: TGTGCCAGCAGCTTAGCCCAGGGCAGGAACACTGAAGCTTTCTTT
CDR3 protein: CASSLAQGRNTEAFF

clone size: NA
J gene: TRBJ2-2
D gene: NA
V gene: TRBV28
CDR3 DNA: TGTGCCAGCAGGGAGGAGAACACCGGGGAGCTGTTTTTT
CDR3 protein: CASREENTGELFF

clone size: NA
J gene: TRBJ1-2
D gene: TRBD1
V gene: TRBV28
CDR3 DNA: TGTGCCAGCAGTTCCACAGGGGGACCCTCCTCCTATGGCTACACCTTC
CDR3 protein: CASSSTGGPSSYGYTF

clone size: NA
J gene: TRBJ1-2
D gene: TRBD1
V gene: TRBV6-1
CDR3 DNA: TGTGCCAGCAGACCGACAGGGAATCCGAGCGGCTACACCTTC
CDR3 protein: CASRPTGNPSGYTF

clone size: NA
J gene: TRBJ2-1
D gene: TRBD2
V gene: TRBV5-5
CDR3 DNA: TGTGCCAGCAGCGCTGGACTAGAAAATGAGCAGTTCTTC
CDR3 protein: CASSAGLENEQFF

clone size: NA
J gene: TRBJ1-2
D gene: TRBD1
V gene: TRBV7-9
CDR3 DNA: TGTGCCAGCAGCTTAGTAGCGGGACAGACCTATGGCTACACCTTC
CDR3 protein: CASSLVAGQTYGYTF

clone size: NA
J gene: TRBJ2-5
D gene: NA
V gene: TRBV29-1
CDR3 DNA: TGCAGCGTGGGGGGTCGAGTGGAGGGGGAGACCCAGTACTTC
CDR3 protein: CSVGGRVEGETQYF

clone size: NA
J gene: TRBJ2-6
D gene: NA
V gene: TRBV6-4
CDR3 DNA: TGTGCCAGCAGTGACTCGAGGGCTGGGGCCAACGTCCTGACTTTC
CDR3 protein: CASSDSRAGANVLTF

clone size: NA
J gene: TRBJ1-1
D gene: TRBD1
V gene: TRBV29-1
CDR3 DNA: TGCAGCGTACCGGGACAGCTGAACACTGAAGCTTTCTTT
CDR3 protein: CSVPGQLNTEAFF

clone size: NA
J gene: TRBJ1-1
D gene: NA
V gene: TRBV27
CDR3 DNA: TGTGCCAGCATGGGGGCGGGGGTAGGTTTCTTT
CDR3 protein: CASMGAGVGFF

clone size: NA
J gene: TRBJ2-1
D gene: TRBD2
V gene: TRBV7-2
CDR3 DNA: TGTGCCAGCAGCTTAGGACTAGCGGGGGAGAGTGAGCAGTTCTTC
CDR3 protein: CASSLGLAGESEQFF

clone size: NA
J gene: TRBJ2-2
D gene: NA
V gene: TRBV7-3
CDR3 DNA: TGTGCCAGCAGTTTTCGACATAGTCCCGCCGGGGAGCTGTTTTTT
CDR3 protein: CASSFRHSPAGELFF

clone size: NA
J gene: TRBJ2-3
D gene: NA
V gene: TRBV6-1
CDR3 DNA: TGTGCCAGCACCCAAACTTCCTCCCTGACAGATACGCAGTATTTT
CDR3 protein: CASTQTSSLTDTQYF

clone size: NA
J gene: TRBJ2-7
D gene: TRBD1
V gene: TRBV6-1
CDR3 DNA: TGTGCCAGCAGCGCCGGGACAGGGGGATCCTACGAGCAGTACTTC
CDR3 protein: CASSAGTGGSYEQYF

clone size: NA
J gene: TRBJ2-7
D gene: NA
V gene: TRBV19
CDR3 DNA: TGTGCCAGTAGTTTCGGACAGTCCTACGAGCAGTACTTC
CDR3 protein: CASSFGQSYEQYF

clone size: NA
J gene: TRBJ1-5
D gene: NA
V gene: TRBV7-8
CDR3 DNA: TGTGCCAGCAGCCCCGGGGGGGCAGACAATCAGCCCCAGCATTTT
CDR3 protein: CASSPGGADNQPQHF

clone size: NA
J gene: TRBJ2-3
D gene: TRBD2
V gene: TRBV5-1
CDR3 DNA: TGCGCCAGCAGCTTTTGGACTAGCGGTTCCACAGATACGCAGTATTTT
CDR3 protein: CASSFWTSGSTDTQYF

clone size: once
J gene: TRBJ1-1
D gene: NA
V gene: TRBV9
CDR3 DNA: TGTGCCAGCAGCGTAGTTTCGGGGGGCCGGACTGAAGCTTTCTTT
CDR3 protein: CASSVVSGGRTEAFF

clone size: once
J gene: TRBJ2-5
D gene: TRBD2
V gene: TRBV6-1
CDR3 DNA: TGTGCCAGCACCCCACTAGCGGGGGGGCAAGAGACCCAGTACTTC
CDR3 protein: CASTPLAGGQETQYF

clone size: medium-sized
J gene: TRBJ2-1
D gene: TRBD2
V gene: TRBV6-1
CDR3 DNA: TGTGCCAGCAGTCCGACTAGCGAGACCTACAATGAGCAGTTCTTC
CDR3 protein: CASSPTSETYNEQFF

clone size: NA
J gene: TRBJ2-2
D gene: TRBD2
V gene: TRBV5-1
CDR3 DNA: TGCGCCAGCAGCTGGGCAAAGAGTAGCGGGAGGGAAAGGAACACCGGGGAGCTGTTTTTT
CDR3 protein: CASSWAKSSGRERNTGELFF

clone size: NA
J gene: TRBJ2-7
D gene: TRBD2
V gene: TRBV29-1
CDR3 DNA: TGCAGCGTTGGAGGGGGACTAGAGAACGAGCAGTACTTC
CDR3 protein: CSVGGGLENEQYF

clone size: once
J gene: TRBJ2-7
D gene: NA
V gene: TRBV4-1
CDR3 DNA: TGCGCCAGCAGCCAAGAGGTTGGTCTGGGGCTCGAGCAGTACTTC
CDR3 protein: CASSQEVGLGLEQYF

clone size: NA
J gene: TRBJ2-7
D gene: NA
V gene: TRBV27
CDR3 DNA: TGTGCCAGCAGTTCCGGGATAGCTTACTACGAGCAGTACTTC
CDR3 protein: CASSSGIAYYEQYF

clone size: NA
J gene: TRBJ2-3
D gene: NA
V gene: TRBV5-8
CDR3 DNA: TGTGCCAGCAGCGACCGGGACACCAAACCAGATACGCAGTATTTT
CDR3 protein: CASSDRDTKPDTQYF